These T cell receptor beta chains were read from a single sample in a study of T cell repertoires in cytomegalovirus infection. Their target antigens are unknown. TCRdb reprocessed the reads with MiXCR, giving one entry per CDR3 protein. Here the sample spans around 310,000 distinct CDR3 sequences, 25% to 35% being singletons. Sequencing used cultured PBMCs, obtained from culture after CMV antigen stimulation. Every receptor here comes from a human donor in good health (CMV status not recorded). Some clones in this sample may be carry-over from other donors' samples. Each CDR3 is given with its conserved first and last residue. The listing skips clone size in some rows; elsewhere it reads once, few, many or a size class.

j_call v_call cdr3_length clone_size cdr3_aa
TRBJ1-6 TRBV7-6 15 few CASSQPRGYNSPLHF
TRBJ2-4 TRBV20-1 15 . CSARDGTGGMDIQYF
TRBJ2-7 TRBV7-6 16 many CASSSMGLAGVGEQYF
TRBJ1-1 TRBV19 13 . CASKDDPNTEAFF
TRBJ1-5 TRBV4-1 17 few CASSQGTPSHSNQPQHF
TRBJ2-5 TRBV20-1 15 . CSASGGLFIQETQYF
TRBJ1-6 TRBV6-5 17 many CASSSPSGTGGASPLHF
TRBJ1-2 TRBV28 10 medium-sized CATGGGGYTF
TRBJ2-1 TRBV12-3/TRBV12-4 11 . CASSLGSEQFF
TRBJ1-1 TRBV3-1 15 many CASSPPGILNTEAFF
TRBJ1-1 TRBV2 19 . CASIARVKGRISGNTEAFF
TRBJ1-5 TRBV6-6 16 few CASSYGSGEWNQLQHF
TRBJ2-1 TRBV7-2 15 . CASSQSANRANEQFF
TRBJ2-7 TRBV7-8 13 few CASSLPRRNEQYF
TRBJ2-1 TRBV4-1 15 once CASSPQGTSYNEQFF
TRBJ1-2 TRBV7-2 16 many CASSLGAGGSNYGYTF
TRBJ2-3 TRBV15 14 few CATRGAGAIDTQYF
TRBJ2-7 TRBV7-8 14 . CASSSGTETYEQYF
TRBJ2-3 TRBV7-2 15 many CASSSSAGSKDTQYF
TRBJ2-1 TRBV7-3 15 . CASSSTGGFLNEQFF
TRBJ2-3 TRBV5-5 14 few CASRGGLGTDTQYF
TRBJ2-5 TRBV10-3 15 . CAISDRDRGQETQYF
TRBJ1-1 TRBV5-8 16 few CASSFRGGTGGSEAFF
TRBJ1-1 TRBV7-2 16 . CASSLVFGQGRTEAFF
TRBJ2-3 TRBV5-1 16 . CASSDLASVGTDTQYF
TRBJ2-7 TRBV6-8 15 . CASSLDRATSYEQYF
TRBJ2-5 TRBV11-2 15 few CASSLDGSGRETQYF
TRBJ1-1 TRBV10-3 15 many CAISGFGQGDTEAFF
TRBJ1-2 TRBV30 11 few CAWIETALGTF
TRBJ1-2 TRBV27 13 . CASSLGGQSGYTF
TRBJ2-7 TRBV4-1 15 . CASSHRVAGIYEQYF
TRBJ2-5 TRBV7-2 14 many CASSSGQVGETQYF
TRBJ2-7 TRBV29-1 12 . CSVDLGSYEQYF
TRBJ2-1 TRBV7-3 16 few CASSLKAGGGSNEQFF
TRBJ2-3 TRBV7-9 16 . CASSRPIGTDTDTQYF
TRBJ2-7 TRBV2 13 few CATVGGLWGEQYF
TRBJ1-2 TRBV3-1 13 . CASSHNGQGGYTF
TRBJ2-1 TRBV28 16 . CASSSWGTLLPDEQFF
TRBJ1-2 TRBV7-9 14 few CASSLADRRHGYTF
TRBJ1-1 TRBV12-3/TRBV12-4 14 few CASRLTGGGTEAFF
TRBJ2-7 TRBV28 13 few CASTPTASYEQYF
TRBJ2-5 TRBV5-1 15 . CASSLFSGESETQYF
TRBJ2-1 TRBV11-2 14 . CASSAPGTYGEQFF
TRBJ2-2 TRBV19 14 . CASSEHLTTGELFF
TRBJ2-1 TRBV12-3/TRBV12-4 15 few CASSVTRDYSDEQFF
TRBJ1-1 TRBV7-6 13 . CASSPRQGPEAFF
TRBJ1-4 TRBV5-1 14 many CASSFERANEKLFF
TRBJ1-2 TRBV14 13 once CASSLRVADGYTF
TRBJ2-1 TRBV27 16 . CASSPTTSGSVNEQFF
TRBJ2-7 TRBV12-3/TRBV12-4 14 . CASSLYRGSYEQYF
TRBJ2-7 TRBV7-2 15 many CASSSLGTTSYEQYF
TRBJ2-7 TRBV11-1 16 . CASSRSVKDTSYEQYF
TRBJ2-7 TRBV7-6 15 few CASSLVAGTGHEQYF
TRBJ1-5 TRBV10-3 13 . CAISERGNQPQHF
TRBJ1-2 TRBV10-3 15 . CAIIQDRDPSYGYTF
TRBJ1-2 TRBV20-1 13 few CSAIGAGEIGYTF
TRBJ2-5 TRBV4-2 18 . CASSQDGASGSRGETQYF
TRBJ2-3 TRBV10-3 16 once CAISPWGDLSTDTQYF
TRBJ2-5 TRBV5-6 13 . CASSLTSGETQYF